A single TCR beta chain is shown here with its context. Its matching antigen is unknown. The V end was cut by 3 bases, the J end by 3 bases, with 8 bases between. Per germline, CDR1 MDHEN and CDR2 SYDVKM. This CDR3 comprises 14 residues. This was a deep-level run. It was across several immunoSEQ plates that each subset's genomic DNA was evenly split. Using 200 ng DNA, some 30,000 T cell genomes, the sorted-subset replicate PCRs were run. The protocol was immunoSEQ multiplex PCR, while the TCRdb copy is restricted to in-frame clones and leaves out a portion. The table lists around 2,000,000 clones, 95% of them singletons, with 0.13% in the top ten. These data come from a study of shared clonotypes between healthy human individuals. Study-wide results and caveats: Among donors, sharing of clonotypes was expected to be affected by sequencing depth.

This chain joins TRBV28 and TRBJ2-2; possibly TRBD2 for D (5 bases). The TCR comes from a man in his late teens or twenties in good health. Sequenced material: naive CD4+ T cells sorted from blood. Subset reported: CD45RA+ positively selected. The CDR3 DNA reads TGTGCCAGCAGTTTTATGGGAGACACCGGGGAGCTGTTTTTT. As protein: CASSFMGDTGELFF. Combining the CDR3 with reference TRBV28 and TRBJ2-2 gives the whole variable domain DVKVTQSSRYLVKRTGEKVFLECVQDMDHENMFWYRQDPGLGLRLIYFSYDVKMKEKGDIPEGYSVSREKKERFSLILESASTNQTSMYLCASSFMGDTGELFFGEGSRLTVL.